These 30 T cell receptor beta chains were sequenced from one sample in a study of blood T cell repertoires in COVID-19. Only in-frame clones appear in the TCRdb table, and some are missing; sequencing was by immunoSEQ multiplex PCR. Found here are approximately 290,000 clones, about four fifths of them singletons; the top ten hold roughly 14%. Sequencing input: peripheral blood. The receptors were sampled from a person aged 70 to 80 with COVID-19, enrolled during active disease.

V gene TRBV13 combines with J gene TRBJ2-3; 7 bases map to TRBD2. V was clipped by 5 bases and J by 3 bases; unmatched bases: 8. Germline loops: CDR1 PRHDT, CDR2 FYEKMQ (reference sequence). The length of the CDR3 is 15 residues. The CDR3 nucleotides are TGTGCCAGCAGCCGGATGGGGGGGGTGACAGATACGCAGTATTTT. It codes for CASSRMGGVTDTQYF.

This clone has only a few counts. V and J are TRBV7-2 and TRBJ1-6; D is possibly TRBD1 (5 bases). The CDR3 has 15 residues. With 6 bases removed from V and 7 bases from J, the gap between germline ends came to 16 bases. Germline V gene lookup returns CDR1 SGHTA and CDR2 FQGNSA. As DNA, the CDR3 is TGTGCCAGCAGTTCCGACAGTTTTGAAAATTCACCCCTCCACTTT. Translating it yields CASSSDSFENSPLHF.

The J gene is TRBJ1-1, the V gene TRBV4-3; 9 bases agree with TRBD1. CDR3 length: 17 residues. The J segment lost 0 bases and the V segment lost 4 bases, leaving 9 bases of the junction unmatched. Germline V gene lookup returns CDR1 LGHNA and CDR2 YSLEER. Here the CDR3 DNA reads TGCGCCAGCAGCCCTGGGACAGGGCAAGTTATGAACACTGAAGCTTTCTTT. Protein sequence: CASSPGTGQVMNTEAFF.

This clone was recorded once. The V call is TRBV7-8, the J call TRBJ1-5; 11 bases match TRBD1. The CDR3 contains 17 residues. From germline, CDR1 is SGHVS and CDR2 FQNEAQ. V shed 5 bases, J shed 5 bases, and the junction held 11 bases outside the gene matches. The CDR3 coding sequence is TGTGCCAGCAGCCCACGGCCGGGACAGGGGGTCTATCAGCCCCAGCATTTT. Protein sequence: CASSPRPGQGVYQPQHF.

This chain joins TRBV27 and TRBJ2-1, with 11 bases matching TRBD2. CDR3 length equals 16 residues. Germline CDR1 reads MNHEY; CDR2 reads SMNVEV (reference sequence). J gave up 4 bases and V 6 bases, and 8 bases lay outside the gene matches. For the CDR3, the DNA is TGTGCCAGCAGCGGTCGACTAGCGGGGCTATACAATGAGCAGTTCTTC. As protein: CASSGRLAGLYNEQFF.

V usage is TRBV9 and J usage is TRBJ1-2; the D is unclear. The CDR3 covers 12 residues. Germline V gene lookup returns CDR1 SGDLS and CDR2 YYNGEE. V lost 2 bases and J lost 2, with 4 bases in between. The CDR3: CASSVSNYGYTF. The DNA for the CDR3 is TGTGCCAGCAGCGTTTCAAACTATGGCTACACCTTC.

V gene TRBV5-8 combines with J gene TRBJ1-4; TRBD1 agrees at 8 bases. The germline gives CDR1 SGHTS, CDR2 YDEGEE. This CDR3 spans 13 amino acids. CDR3 sequence (DNA): TGTGCTGGATCCCGGACAGGGTTTGAAAAACTGTTTTTT. Protein product: CAGSRTGFEKLFF.

The chain recombines TRBV27 with TRBJ2-7; TRBD2 might be the D (6 bases). Germline values: CDR1 MNHEY, CDR2 SMNVEV (reference sequence). Trimming pared 10 bases from V and 3 bases from J, leaving 19 bases between. The CDR3 is made up of 14 amino acids. The DNA for the CDR3 is TGTGCCACTTCCCCGGGGAGGAGGAACTACGAGCAGTACTTC. Amino acids: CATSPGRRNYEQYF.

The J gene is TRBJ2-7, the V gene TRBV6-6, with a weak D call TRBD1 (6 bases). Germline-derived CDR1 and CDR2 are MNHNY and SVGAGI (reference sequence). The CDR3 covers 16 residues. The germline V and J ends were trimmed by 0 bases and 0 bases, with 12 bases remaining between them. The CDR3 region is CASSYSDRRTSYEQYF. As DNA, the CDR3 is TGTGCCAGCAGTTACTCCGACAGGAGGACCTCCTACGAGCAGTACTTC.

The chain joins TRBV6-5 to TRBJ1-1; perhaps TRBD1 as D (5 bases). Germline values: CDR1 MNHEY, CDR2 SVGAGI. The CDR3 is made up of 14 amino acids. The V end lost 3 bases, the J end lost 0 bases, and 8 bases lay between the germline ends. CDR3 sequence: CASSYDRMNTEAFF. Here the CDR3 DNA reads TGTGCCAGCAGTTATGACAGAATGAACACTGAAGCTTTCTTT.

Concerning this clone itself: A read error may account for a junction end that differs from germline. This chain uses TRBV29-1 with TRBJ2-1, with TRBD1 matching over 10 bases. The CDR3 contains 14 residues. Germline V gene lookup returns CDR1 SQVTM and CDR2 ANQGSEA. CDR3 protein: CSVVPGQGVVVEVF. CDR3 bases: TGCAGCGTTGTCCCTGGACAGGGGGTGGTTGTCGAAGTCTTC.

The table lists this clone with a count of one. The sample has other DNA sequences that encode this CDR3 too. This chain links TRBV5-4 with TRBJ1-3; tentative D call: TRBD1 (6 bases). The CDR3 loop spans 14 amino acids. Trimming cost V 3 bases and J 1 base, with 8 bases left between them. Germline CDR1 reads SGHNT; CDR2 reads YYREEE (reference sequence). The DNA of the CDR3 is TGTGCCAGCAGCTCCAGGGGTTCTGGAAACACCATATATTTT. It specifies CASSSRGSGNTIYF.

The chain couples TRBV6-5 to TRBJ1-1; D is undetermined. V was trimmed by 5 bases and J by 5 bases, leaving 12 bases between them. This CDR3 contains 13 residues. Germline V CDR1 and CDR2: MNHEY, SVGAGI. In nucleotides, the CDR3 is TGTGCCAGCAGTCCCTCCTTACAGACTGAAGCTTTCTTT. Protein sequence: CASSPSLQTEAFF.

The chain has TRBV19 and TRBJ2-7; D may be TRBD1 (6 bases). Germline CDR1 is LNHDA and CDR2 is SQIVND (reference sequence). Deletions cut 6 bases from V and 1 base from J, with 16 bases between. The CDR3 is 15 amino acids. The CDR3 sequence is CASSGNRDKSYEQYF. Here the CDR3 DNA reads TGTGCCAGTAGCGGGAACCGGGACAAATCCTACGAGCAGTACTTC. The full variable domain, its missing parts supplied by reference TRBV19 and TRBJ2-7, is DGGITQSPKYLFRKEGQNVTLSCEQNLNHDAMYWYRQDPGQGLRLIYYSQIVNDFQKGDIAEGYSVSREKKESFPLTVTSAQKNPTAFYLCASSGNRDKSYEQYFGPGTRLTVT.

CDR3 sequence (DNA): TGTGCCAGCAGCGCGACAGGGGGCACTGAAGCTTTCTTT. This gives the protein CASSATGGTEAFF. V and J are TRBV7-6 and TRBJ1-1; TRBD1 agrees at 9 bases. CDR3 length: 13 amino acids. J lost 4 bases, V lost 5 bases, and 2 bases had no gene match. The V gene's germline CDR1 is SGHVS and CDR2 FNYEAQ.

V gene TRBV27 combines with J gene TRBJ1-1; D might be TRBD1 (6 bases). Looked up from germline, CDR1 is MNHEY and CDR2 is SMNVEV (reference sequence). Trimming pared 4 bases from V and 0 bases from J, leaving 39 bases between. This CDR3 is built from 24 residues. DNA for the CDR3: TGTGCCAGCAGTTCCGTAAAAAACATAATGGACAGTCAGCAGTGGAGAAGTATGAACACTGAAGCTTTCTTT. Protein product: CASSSVKNIMDSQQWRSMNTEAFF.

The rearrangement links TRBV21-1 to TRBJ2-4; no DNA check was done on the table's D call, TRBD1. TRBV21-1 is flagged as a pseudogene. This CDR3 has 17 amino acids. The CDR3 sequence is CASSKGQPPLAKNIQYF. CDR3 DNA: TGTGCCAGCAGCAAGGGGCAACCCCCTCTAGCCAAAAACATTCAGTACTTC.

The rearrangement links TRBV19 to TRBJ2-7, with no clear D. Between the trimmed V and J ends, which lost 7 bases and 3 bases, there was a span of 10 bases. This CDR3 has 12 residues. The V gene's germline CDR1 is LNHDA and CDR2 SQIVND (reference sequence). CDR3 loop: CASTDRGYEQYF. The CDR3 DNA reads as TGTGCCAGTACCGACCGAGGCTACGAGCAGTACTTC.

This clone was seen a handful of times. The CDR3 region is CASSVRGGAKETQYF. CDR3 sequence (DNA): TGTGCCAGCAGCGTACGCGGGGGGGCCAAGGAGACCCAGTACTTC. The chain joins TRBV9 to TRBJ2-5; 9 bases fit TRBD2. V shed 1 base, J shed 5 bases, and the junction held 6 bases outside the gene matches. This CDR3 spans 15 amino acids. CDR1 SGDLS and CDR2 YYNGEE come from the germline V gene.

This clone has more than one count but fewer than ten. This chain joins TRBV6-2 or TRBV6-3 and TRBJ2-7, with unresolved D. This CDR3 comprises 12 residues. Trimming stripped 0 bases from V and 4 bases from J, with 4 bases between. Germline CDR1 and CDR2: MNHEY and SVGEGT. Written as DNA, the CDR3 is TGTGCCAGCAGTTACTCGAGGTACGAGCAGTACTTC. Translated, it gives CASSYSRYEQYF.

Written as DNA, the CDR3 is TGTGCCAGCAGTGGTCTCGACAGCAATGAGCAGTTCTTC. Its protein product is CASSGLDSNEQFF. The gene calls are TRBV2 and TRBJ2-1; possible D gene TRBD1, 5 bases. The CDR3 covers 13 residues. Trimming took off 4 bases at V and 6 bases at J, with 10 bases between the two ends. The germline CDR1 and CDR2 sequences are SNHLY and FYNNEI. Looking up the rest from reference TRBV2 and TRBJ2-1 gives the full variable domain: EPEVTQTPSHQVTQMGQEVILRCVPISNHLYFYWYRQILGQKVEFLVSFYNNEISEKSEIFDDQFSVERPDGSNFTLKIRSTKLEDSAMYFCASSGLDSNEQFFGPGTRLTVL.

This clone was counted once. The chain employs TRBV7-2 and TRBJ2-1; weak D call: TRBD2 (5 bases). Trimming took 0 bases from V and 10 from J, leaving 10 bases between them. There are 13 residues in the CDR3. CDR1 and CDR2 from the germline V gene are SGHTA and FQGNSA. The CDR3 protein is CASSLARVREQFF. In DNA form, the CDR3 reads TGTGCCAGCAGCTTAGCGCGGGTGCGGGAGCAGTTCTTC.

The chain employs TRBV6-2 or TRBV6-3 and TRBJ2-7; tentatively, D is TRBD2 (6 bases). Germline V CDR1 and CDR2: MNHEY, SVGEGT. The CDR3 sequence is 16 residues long. The V and J ends lost 2 bases and 3 bases respectively, with 17 bases between them. This chain's CDR3 is CASSYPGRGGRYEQYF. The CDR3 DNA is TGTGCCAGCAGTTACCCAGGGCGGGGCGGCCGCTACGAGCAGTACTTC.

This sequence joins TRBV4-1 and TRBJ1-6; D is perhaps TRBD1 (5 bases). The CDR3 has 16 residues. Germline CDR1 is MGHRA and CDR2 is YSYEKL. Trimming removed 0 bases at V and 9 bases at J, with 15 bases between. The chain's CDR3 is CASSQDWGGAVSPLHF. CDR3 DNA: TGCGCCAGCAGCCAAGATTGGGGAGGGGCCGTTTCACCCCTCCACTTT.

This rearrangement joins TRBV2 to TRBJ2-1, with TRBD2 as a possible D gene (5 bases). Germline CDR1 and CDR2: SNHLY and FYNNEI. V was pared by 7 bases and J by 4 bases, with 14 bases between. The CDR3 has 14 amino acids. The CDR3 bases are TGTGCCAGCAAAGGGCAGATAGCGTACAATGAGCAGTTCTTC. It encodes CASKGQIAYNEQFF.

This rearrangement joins TRBV7-9 to TRBJ2-3; D might be TRBD1 (5 bases). The CDR3 covers 15 residues. Between the trimmed V and J ends, which lost 2 bases and 1 base, there was a span of 10 bases. Germline CDR1 reads SEHNR; CDR2 reads FQNEAQ (reference sequence). The CDR3 DNA follows: TGTGCCAGCAGCTTATCCGAGACAGGCACAGATACGCAGTATTTT. Protein product: CASSLSETGTDTQYF.

The chain recombines TRBV19 with TRBJ1-2; D is perhaps TRBD1 (6 bases). Per germline, CDR1 LNHDA and CDR2 SQIVND (reference sequence). Trimming took off 6 bases at V and 10 bases at J, with 21 bases between the two ends. The CDR3 has 14 amino acids. The CDR3 DNA reads as TGTGCCAGTAGGCCCGGGGGGGCTAGCGCAGTCTACACCTTC. Its translation: CASRPGGASAVYTF.

The table lists this clone with a few counts. CDR3 amino acids: CASSRVGTSGGASGTDTQYF. CDR3 DNA sequence: TGCGCCAGCAGCCGAGTTGGGACTAGCGGGGGGGCTTCGGGTACAGATACGCAGTATTTT. The genes are TRBV4-1 and TRBJ2-3; 16 bases line up with TRBD2. Germline values: CDR1 MGHRA, CDR2 YSYEKL. V shed 4 bases, J shed 3 bases, and the junction held 13 bases outside the gene matches. The CDR3 extends over 20 amino acids.

The chain couples TRBV9 to TRBJ1-2; TRBD1 aligns across 8 bases. The CDR3 runs 14 residues. The junction had 8 bases not matched to a gene; V was cut back by 0 bases and J by 10 bases. The V gene's germline CDR1 is SGDLS and CDR2 YYNGEE. Here the CDR3 DNA reads TGTGCCAGCAGCGTAGCCGGGGACAGGAGAGACTACACCTTC. It encodes CASSVAGDRRDYTF.

This clone has a single count. CDR3 coding DNA: TGTGCCAGCAGCGACAGGACAAATAATTCACCCCTCCACTTT. Its protein product is CASSDRTNNSPLHF. The V gene is TRBV6-5, the J gene TRBJ1-6; D possibly corresponds to TRBD1 (6 bases). This CDR3 is built from 14 residues. V shed 6 bases and J shed 5 bases, with 11 bases lying between them. Per germline, CDR1 MNHEY and CDR2 SVGAGI.